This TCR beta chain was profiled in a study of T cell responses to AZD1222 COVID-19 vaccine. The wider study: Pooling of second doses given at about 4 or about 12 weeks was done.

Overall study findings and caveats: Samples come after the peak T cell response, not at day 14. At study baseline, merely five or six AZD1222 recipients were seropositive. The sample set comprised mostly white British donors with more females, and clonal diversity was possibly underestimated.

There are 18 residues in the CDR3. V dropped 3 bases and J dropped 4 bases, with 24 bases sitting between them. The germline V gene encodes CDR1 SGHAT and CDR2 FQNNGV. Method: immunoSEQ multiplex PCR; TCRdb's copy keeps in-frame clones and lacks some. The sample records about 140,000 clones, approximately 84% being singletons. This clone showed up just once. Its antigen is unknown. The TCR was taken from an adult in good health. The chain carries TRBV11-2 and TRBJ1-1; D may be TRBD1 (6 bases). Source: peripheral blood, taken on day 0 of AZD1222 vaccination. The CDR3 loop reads CASSLGPGKGEGGTEAFF. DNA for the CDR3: TGTGCCAGCAGCTTGGGCCCGGGAAAGGGGGAAGGAGGCACTGAAGCTTTCTTT. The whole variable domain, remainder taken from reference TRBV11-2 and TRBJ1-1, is EAGVAQSPRYKIIEKRQSVAFWCNPISGHATLYWYQQILGQGPKLLIQFQNNGVVDDSQLPKDRFSAERLKGVDSTLKIQPAKLEDSAVYLCASSLGPGKGEGGTEAFFGQGTRLTVV.